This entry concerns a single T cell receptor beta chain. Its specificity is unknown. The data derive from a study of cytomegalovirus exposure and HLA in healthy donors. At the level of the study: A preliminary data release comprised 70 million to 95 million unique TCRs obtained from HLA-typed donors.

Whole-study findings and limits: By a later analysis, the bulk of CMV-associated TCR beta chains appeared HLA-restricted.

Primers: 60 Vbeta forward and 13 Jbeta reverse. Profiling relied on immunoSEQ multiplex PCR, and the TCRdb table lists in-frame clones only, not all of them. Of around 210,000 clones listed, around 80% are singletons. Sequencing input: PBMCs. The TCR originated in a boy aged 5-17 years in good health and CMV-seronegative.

This CDR3 is CASSQTGYHQPQHF. The DNA for the CDR3 is TGCGCCAGCAGCCAAACAGGGTACCATCAGCCCCAGCATTTT. The chain couples TRBV4-1 to TRBJ1-5, with D tentatively TRBD1 (6 bases). The CDR3 runs to 14 residues. V lost 2 bases, J lost 5 bases, and 10 bases lay in between. CDR1 is MGHRA, CDR2 YSYEKL, per germline.